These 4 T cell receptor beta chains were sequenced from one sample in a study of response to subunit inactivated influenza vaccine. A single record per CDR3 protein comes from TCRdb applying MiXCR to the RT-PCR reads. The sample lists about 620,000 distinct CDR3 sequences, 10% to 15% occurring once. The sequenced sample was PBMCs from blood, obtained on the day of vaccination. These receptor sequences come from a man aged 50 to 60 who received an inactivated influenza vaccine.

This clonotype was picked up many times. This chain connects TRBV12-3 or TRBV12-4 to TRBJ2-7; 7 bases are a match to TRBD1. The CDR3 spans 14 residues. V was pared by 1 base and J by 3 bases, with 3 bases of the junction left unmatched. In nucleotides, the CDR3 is TGTGCCAGCAGTTTAGGAGGGGGCGACTACGAGCAGTACTTC. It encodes CASSLGGGDYEQYF.

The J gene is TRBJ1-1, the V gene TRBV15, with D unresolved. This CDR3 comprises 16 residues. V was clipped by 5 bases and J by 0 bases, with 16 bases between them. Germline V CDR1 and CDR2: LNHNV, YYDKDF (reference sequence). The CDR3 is CATSLTVTDVNTEAFF. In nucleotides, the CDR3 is TGTGCCACCAGCTTGACGGTGACCGATGTGAACACTGAAGCTTTCTTT.

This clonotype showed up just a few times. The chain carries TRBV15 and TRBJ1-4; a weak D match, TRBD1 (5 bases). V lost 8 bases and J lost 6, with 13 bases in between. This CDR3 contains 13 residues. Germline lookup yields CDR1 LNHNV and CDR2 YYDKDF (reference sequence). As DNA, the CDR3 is TGTGCCACCGGATTTCAGGGAGATGAAAAACTGTTTTTT. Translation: CATGFQGDEKLFF. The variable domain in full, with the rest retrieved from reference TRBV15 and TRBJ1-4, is DAMVIQNPRYQVTQFGKPVTLSCSQTLNHNVMYWYQQKSSQAPKLLFHYYDKDFNNEADTPDNFQSRRPNTSFCFLDIRSPGLGDTAMYLCATGFQGDEKLFFGSGTQLSVL.

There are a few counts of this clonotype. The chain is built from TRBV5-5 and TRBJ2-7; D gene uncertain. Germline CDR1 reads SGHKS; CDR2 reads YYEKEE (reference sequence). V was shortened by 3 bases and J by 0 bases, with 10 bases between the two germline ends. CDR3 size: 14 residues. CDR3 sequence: CASSSLPSSYEQYF. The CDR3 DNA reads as TGTGCCAGCAGCTCATTGCCGAGCTCCTACGAGCAGTACTTC.